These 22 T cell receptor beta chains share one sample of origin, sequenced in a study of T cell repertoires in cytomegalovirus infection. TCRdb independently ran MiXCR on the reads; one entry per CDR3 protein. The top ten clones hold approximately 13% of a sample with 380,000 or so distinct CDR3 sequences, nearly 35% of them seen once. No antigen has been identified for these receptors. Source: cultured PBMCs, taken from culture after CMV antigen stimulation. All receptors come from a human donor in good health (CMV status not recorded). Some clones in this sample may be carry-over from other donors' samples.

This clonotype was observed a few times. CDR3 sequence: CASSSAVWDGYTF. The CDR3 region has the DNA TGTGCCAGCAGCTCAGCCGTGTGGGATGGCTACACCTTC. The chain combines TRBV7-9 with TRBJ1-2; D unclear. V dropped 4 bases and J dropped 6 bases, with 12 bases sitting between them. Germline-derived CDR1 and CDR2 are SEHNR and FQNEAQ (reference sequence). The CDR3 covers 13 residues.

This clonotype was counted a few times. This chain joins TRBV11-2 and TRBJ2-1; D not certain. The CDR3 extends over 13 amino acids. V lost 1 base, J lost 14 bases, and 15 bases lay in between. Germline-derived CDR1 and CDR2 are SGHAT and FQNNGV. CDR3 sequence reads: CASSLAGDGREFF. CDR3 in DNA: TGTGCCAGCAGCTTAGCCGGAGACGGGCGAGAGTTCTTC.

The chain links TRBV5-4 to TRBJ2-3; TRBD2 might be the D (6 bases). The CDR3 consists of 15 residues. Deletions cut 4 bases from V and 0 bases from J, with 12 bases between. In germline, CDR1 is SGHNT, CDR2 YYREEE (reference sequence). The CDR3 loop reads CASSLGTFSTDTQYF. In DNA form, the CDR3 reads TGTGCCAGCAGCCTAGGGACTTTTAGCACAGATACGCAGTATTTT. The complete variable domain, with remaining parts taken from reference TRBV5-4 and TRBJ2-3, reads ETGVTQSPTHLIKTRGQQVTLRCSSQSGHNTVSWYQQALGQGPQFIFQYYREEENGRGNFPPRFSGLQFPNYSSELNVNALELDDSALYLCASSLGTFSTDTQYFGPGTRLTVL.

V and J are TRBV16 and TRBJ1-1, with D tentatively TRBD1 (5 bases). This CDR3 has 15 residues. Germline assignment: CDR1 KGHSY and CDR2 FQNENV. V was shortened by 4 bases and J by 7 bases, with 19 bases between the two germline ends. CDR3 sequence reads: CASSPSMDMRGEAFF. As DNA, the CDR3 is TGTGCCAGCAGCCCAAGCATGGACATGAGGGGTGAAGCTTTCTTT.

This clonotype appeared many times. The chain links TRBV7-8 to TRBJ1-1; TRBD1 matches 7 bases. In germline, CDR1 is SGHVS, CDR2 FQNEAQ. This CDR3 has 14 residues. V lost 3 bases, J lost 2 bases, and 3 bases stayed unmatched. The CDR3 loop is CASSLNRGNTEAFF. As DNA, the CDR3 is TGTGCCAGCAGCTTGAACAGGGGAAACACTGAAGCTTTCTTT. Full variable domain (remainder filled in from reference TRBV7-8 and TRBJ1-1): GAGVSQSPRYKVAKRGQDVALRCDPISGHVSLFWYQQALGQGPEFLTYFQNEAQLDKSGLPSDRFFAERPEGSVSTLKIQRTQQEDSAVYLCASSLNRGNTEAFFGQGTRLTVV.

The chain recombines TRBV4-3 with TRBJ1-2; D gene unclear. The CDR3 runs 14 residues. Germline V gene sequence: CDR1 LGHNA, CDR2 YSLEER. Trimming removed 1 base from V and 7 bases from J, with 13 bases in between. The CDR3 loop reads CASSQVVRVSGYTF. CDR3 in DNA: TGCGCCAGCAGCCAAGTCGTGAGGGTATCTGGCTACACCTTC.

The CDR3 DNA sequence: TGTGCCAGCAGTAACCGGAGGGGCAATCAGCCCCAGCATTTT. Its protein product is CASSNRRGNQPQHF. V gene TRBV7-2 combines with J gene TRBJ1-5; the D is unclear. Trimming took off 6 bases at V and 2 bases at J, with 11 bases between the two ends. The CDR3 sequence is 14 residues long. In germline, CDR1 is SGHTA, CDR2 FQGNSA.

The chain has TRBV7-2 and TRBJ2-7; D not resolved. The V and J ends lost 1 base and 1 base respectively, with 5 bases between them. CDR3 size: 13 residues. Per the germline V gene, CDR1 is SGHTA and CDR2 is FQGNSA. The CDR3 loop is CASSLERSYEQYF. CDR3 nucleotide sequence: TGTGCCAGCAGCTTAGAGAGGTCCTACGAGCAGTACTTC.

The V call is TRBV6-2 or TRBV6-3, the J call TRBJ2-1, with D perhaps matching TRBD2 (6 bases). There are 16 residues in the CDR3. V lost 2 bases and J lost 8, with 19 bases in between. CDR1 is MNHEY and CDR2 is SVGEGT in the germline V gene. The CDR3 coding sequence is TGTGCCAGCAGTTACACGGAATCGGGACTTAGGGATGAGCAGTTCTTC. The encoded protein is CASSYTESGLRDEQFF.

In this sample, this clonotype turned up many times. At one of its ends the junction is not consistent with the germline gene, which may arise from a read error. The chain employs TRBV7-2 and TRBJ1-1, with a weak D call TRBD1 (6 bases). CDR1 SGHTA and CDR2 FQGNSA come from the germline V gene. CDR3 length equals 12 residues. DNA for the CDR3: TGTGCCAGCAGTCATATGACAGGACGGGCCTACTTT. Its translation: CASSHMTGRAYF. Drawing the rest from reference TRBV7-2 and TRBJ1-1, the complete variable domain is GAGVSQSPSNKVTEKGKDVELRCDPISGHTALYWYRQSLGQGLEFLIYFQGNSAPDKSGLPSDRFSAERTGGSVSTLTIQRTQQEDSAVYLCASSHMTGRAYFGQGTRLTVV.

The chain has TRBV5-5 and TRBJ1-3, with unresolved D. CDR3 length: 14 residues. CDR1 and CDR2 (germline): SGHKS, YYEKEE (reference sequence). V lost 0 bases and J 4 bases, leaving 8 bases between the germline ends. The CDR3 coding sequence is TGTGCCAGCAGCTTGGGGCCAACCGGAAACACCATATATTTT. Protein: CASSLGPTGNTIYF.

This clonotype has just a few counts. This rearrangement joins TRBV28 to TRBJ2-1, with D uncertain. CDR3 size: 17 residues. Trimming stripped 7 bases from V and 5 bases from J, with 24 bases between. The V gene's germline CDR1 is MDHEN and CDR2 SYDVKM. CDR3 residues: CASTRSDPGPKHNEQFF. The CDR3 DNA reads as TGTGCCAGCACTCGCTCCGATCCGGGTCCAAAGCACAATGAGCAGTTCTTC.

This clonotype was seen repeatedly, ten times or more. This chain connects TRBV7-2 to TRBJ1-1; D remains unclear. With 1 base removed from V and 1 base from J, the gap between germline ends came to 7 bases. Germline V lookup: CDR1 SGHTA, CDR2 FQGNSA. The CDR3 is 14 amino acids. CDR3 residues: CASSLDTWNTEAFF. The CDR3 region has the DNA TGTGCCAGCAGCTTAGATACGTGGAACACTGAAGCTTTCTTT.

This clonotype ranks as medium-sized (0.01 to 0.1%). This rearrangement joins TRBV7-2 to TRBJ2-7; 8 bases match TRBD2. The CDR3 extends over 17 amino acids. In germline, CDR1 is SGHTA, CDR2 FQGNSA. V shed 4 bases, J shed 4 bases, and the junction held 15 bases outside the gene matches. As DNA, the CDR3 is TGTGCCAGCAGCTCGCGGGAGGACAATTACAATACGTACGAGCAGTACGTC. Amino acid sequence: CASSSREDNYNTYEQYV.

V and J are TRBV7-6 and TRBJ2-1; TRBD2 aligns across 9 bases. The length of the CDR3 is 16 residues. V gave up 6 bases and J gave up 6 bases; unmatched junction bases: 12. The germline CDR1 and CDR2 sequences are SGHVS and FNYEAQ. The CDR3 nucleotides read TGTGCCAGCAGTCGTATAGCGGGAGTCCTTCCCAATGAGCAGTTCTTC. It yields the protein CASSRIAGVLPNEQFF.

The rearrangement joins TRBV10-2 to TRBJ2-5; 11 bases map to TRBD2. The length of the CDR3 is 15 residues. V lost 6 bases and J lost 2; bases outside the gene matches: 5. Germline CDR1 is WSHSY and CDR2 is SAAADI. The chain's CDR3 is CASSGTSGTQETQYF. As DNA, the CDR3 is TGCGCCAGCAGCGGGACTAGCGGAACACAAGAGACCCAGTACTTC.

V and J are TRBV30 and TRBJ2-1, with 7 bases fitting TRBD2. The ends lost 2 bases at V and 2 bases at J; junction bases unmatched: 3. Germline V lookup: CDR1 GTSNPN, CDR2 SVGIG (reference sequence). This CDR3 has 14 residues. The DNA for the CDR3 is TGTGCCTGGAGTTCAGCGGGGACCTACAATGAGCAGTTCTTC. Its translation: CAWSSAGTYNEQFF.

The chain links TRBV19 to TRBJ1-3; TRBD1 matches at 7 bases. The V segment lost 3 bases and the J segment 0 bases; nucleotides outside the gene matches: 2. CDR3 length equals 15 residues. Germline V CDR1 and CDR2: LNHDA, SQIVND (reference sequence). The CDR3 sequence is CASSMTGFSGNTIYF. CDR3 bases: TGTGCCAGTAGTATGACAGGGTTCTCTGGAAACACCATATATTTT.

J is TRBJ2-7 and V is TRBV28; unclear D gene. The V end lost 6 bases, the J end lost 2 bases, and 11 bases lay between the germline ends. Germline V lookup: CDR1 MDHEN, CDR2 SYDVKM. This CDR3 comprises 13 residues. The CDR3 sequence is CASSREPPYEQYF. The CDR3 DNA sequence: TGTGCCAGCAGCAGAGAACCTCCCTACGAGCAGTACTTC.

CDR3 bases: TGTGCCAGTAGTGGGGGGGTGACACCTACCCCGCAGGGCAATGAGCAGTTCTTC. This sequence encodes CASSGGVTPTPQGNEQFF. The V call is TRBV19, the J call TRBJ2-1, with TRBD2 identical over 7 bases. The CDR3 is 18 residues long. In germline, CDR1 is LNHDA, CDR2 SQIVND (reference sequence). V was pared by 5 bases and J by 6 bases, with 19 bases of the junction left unmatched.

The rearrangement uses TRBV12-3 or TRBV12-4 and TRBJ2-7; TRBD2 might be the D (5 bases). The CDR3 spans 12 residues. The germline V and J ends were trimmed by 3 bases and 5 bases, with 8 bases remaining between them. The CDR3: CASSFSGDEQYF. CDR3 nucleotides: TGTGCCAGCAGTTTTTCCGGGGACGAGCAGTACTTC.

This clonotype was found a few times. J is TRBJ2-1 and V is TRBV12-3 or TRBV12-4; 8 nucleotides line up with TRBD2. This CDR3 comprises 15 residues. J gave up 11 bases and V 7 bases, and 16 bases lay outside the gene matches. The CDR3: CASTPPGRDTMKQFF. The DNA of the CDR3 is TGTGCCAGCACCCCTCCCGGGAGGGATACAATGAAGCAGTTCTTC.